This T cell receptor (beta chain) was retrieved from a study of T cell responses to AZD1222 COVID-19 vaccine. In the study overall: Recipients boosted at about 4 weeks or about 12 weeks are pooled. The study, taken as a whole, reports: Samples come after the peak T cell response, not at day 14. Among vaccine-associated CD4 TCRs, coverage spanned spike, with dominance at 160-218 and 743-854. The study reported that nearly half of spike-specific TCRs target unmutated variant regions.

The V gene's germline CDR1 is PRHDT and CDR2 FYEKMQ (reference sequence). This CDR3 has 17 amino acids. V lost 5 bases to trimming and J lost 2 bases, with 20 bases between them. Sequencing was performed with immunoSEQ multiplex PCR; in TCRdb, only in-frame clones are kept and a portion is missing. The table lists 130,000 or so clones, around nine tenths of them singletons, with approximately 6% in the top ten. For this clone: Antigen: not known.

V is TRBV13 and J is TRBJ2-3; D remains ambiguous. The TCR comes from an adult in good health. The specimen comprised peripheral blood, sampled on day 0 of AZD1222 vaccination. The CDR3 protein is CASSPTFPLLSTDTQYF. The CDR3 DNA reads as TGTGCCAGCAGCCCAACGTTCCCTCTCCTATCCACAGATACGCAGTATTTT.